This T cell receptor beta chain was identified during a study of blood T cell repertoires in COVID-19 (TCRdb year 2020). Notes on the research overall: Samples from collaborators originated in the United States, Italy and Spain and spanned both the acute and convalescent phases of COVID-19. The prospective study material was composed of cDNA or gDNA derived from T cells, B-cell-depleted T cells, or PBMCs. HLA class I and class II types, where available, came from metadata supplied by the sample provider rather than from assay-based typing. The repertoires were released in a freely available public database meant as a resource for research on the immune response to SARS-CoV-2. Samples came from the ongoing ImmuneRACE study (first 160 participants) plus 1,254 subjects from 6 global collaborators. Subjects who had been exposed to COVID-19, were actively infected with it, or had recovered from it provided the deeply sampled blood TCRbeta repertoires that made up the dataset. Sample metadata almost always included a de-identified subject ID, COVID-19 status, age in years and sex.

Collaborating institutions collected whole blood in K2EDTA tubes following their own protocols. For TCRbeta analysis, collaborator samples were shipped as frozen whole blood, as isolated PBMCs, or as DNA extracted from either sample type. The paper as a whole reports these results and caveats: Clinical and demographic metadata were provided uncurated, with the amount varying by source and participant.

TCRbeta CDR3 regions were amplified from genomic DNA by means of the immunoSEQ Assay, a bias-controlled multiplex PCR. The authors processed their data as follows. Within the assay, amplification of reference gene primers was used to estimate how many nucleated cells each sample contained. To quantify the absolute abundance of each unique TCRbeta CDR3 rearrangement, sequence reads were collapsed and filtered. Productive Simpson clonality was computed per sample as the square root of Simpson's diversity index over productive rearrangements. Here the immuneACCESS table is served through TCRdb, limited to in-frame sequences with V and J called. Missing clones are a known gap in these copies; in checked studies unresolved V genes cover under half, and the rest lacks a known reason. V and J calls plus clone size are reproduced from that table; the DNA served to infer D and trimming. The sample has fewer than 95,000 clones on record, 70% to 85% of them singletons. The ten largest clonotypes hold about 12% of the sample.

In the case of this clone: Its antigen target is currently unknown. No much larger clone exists at a distance of one base, and base qualities are not known.

This receptor was obtained from a human donor in a cohort sampled during active COVID-19. Sample: peripheral blood.

Read as DNA, the sequence is TGTGCCAGCAGCCACGAGGGTTCGGGCACTGAAGCTTTCTTT. Its protein is CASSHEGSGTEAFF. The chain is encoded by TRBV11-2 joined to TRBJ1-1; no D gene call is confident. V is shortened by 5 bases, J by 4 bases, and the region joining them spans 14 bases. Sequences SGHAT (CDR1) and FQNNGV (CDR2) are obtained from the germline V gene. Spanning cysteine to phenylalanine, the CDR3 consists of 14 amino acids. The entry retains the CDR3 DNA only, 42 bases that are in frame from base 1.